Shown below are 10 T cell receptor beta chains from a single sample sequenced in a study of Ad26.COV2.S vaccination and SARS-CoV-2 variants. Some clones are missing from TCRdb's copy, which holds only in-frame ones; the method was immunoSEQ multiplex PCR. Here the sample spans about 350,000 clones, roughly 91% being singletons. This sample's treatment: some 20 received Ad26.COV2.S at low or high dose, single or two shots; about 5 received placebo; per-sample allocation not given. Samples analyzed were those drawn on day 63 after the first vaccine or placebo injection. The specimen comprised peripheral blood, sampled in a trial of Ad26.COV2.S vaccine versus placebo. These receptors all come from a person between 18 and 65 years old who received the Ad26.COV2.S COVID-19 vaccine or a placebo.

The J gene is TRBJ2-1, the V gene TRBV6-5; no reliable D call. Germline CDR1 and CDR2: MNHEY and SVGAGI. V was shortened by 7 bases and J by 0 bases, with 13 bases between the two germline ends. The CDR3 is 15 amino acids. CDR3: CASNLDKSSYNEQFF. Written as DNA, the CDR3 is TGTGCCAGCAATCTCGACAAGAGCTCCTACAATGAGCAGTTCTTC.

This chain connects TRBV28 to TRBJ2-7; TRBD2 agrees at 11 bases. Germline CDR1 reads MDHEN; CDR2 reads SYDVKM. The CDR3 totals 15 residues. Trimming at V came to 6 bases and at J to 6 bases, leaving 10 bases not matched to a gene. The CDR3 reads CASSPLAGGTSEQYF. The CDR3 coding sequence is TGTGCCAGCAGCCCGCTAGCGGGAGGAACCTCCGAGCAGTACTTC.

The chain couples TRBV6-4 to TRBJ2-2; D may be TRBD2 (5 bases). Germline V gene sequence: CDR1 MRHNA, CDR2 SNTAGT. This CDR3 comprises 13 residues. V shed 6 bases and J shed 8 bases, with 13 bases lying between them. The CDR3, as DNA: TGTGCCAGCAGCAGACATGGAGGAGGGGAGCTGTTTTTT. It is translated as CASSRHGGGELFF.

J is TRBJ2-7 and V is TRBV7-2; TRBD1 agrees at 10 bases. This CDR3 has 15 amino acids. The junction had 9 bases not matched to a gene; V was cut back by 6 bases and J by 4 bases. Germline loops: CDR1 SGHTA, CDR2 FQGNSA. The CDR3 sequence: CASRFRDRGYYEQYF. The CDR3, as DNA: TGTGCCAGCAGGTTCCGGGACAGGGGATATTACGAGCAGTACTTC.

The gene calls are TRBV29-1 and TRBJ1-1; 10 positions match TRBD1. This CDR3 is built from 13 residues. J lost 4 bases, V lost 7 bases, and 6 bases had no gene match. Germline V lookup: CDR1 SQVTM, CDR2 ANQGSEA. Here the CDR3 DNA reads TGCAGCGCTGACCGGACAGGGGGCACTGAAGCTTTCTTT. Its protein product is CSADRTGGTEAFF.

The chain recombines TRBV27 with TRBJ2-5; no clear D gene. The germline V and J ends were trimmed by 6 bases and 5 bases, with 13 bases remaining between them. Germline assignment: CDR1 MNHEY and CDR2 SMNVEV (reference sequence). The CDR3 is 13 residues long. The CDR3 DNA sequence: TGTGCCAGCAGGGTCGCGCTGGCGGAGACCCAGTACTTC. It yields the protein CASRVALAETQYF.

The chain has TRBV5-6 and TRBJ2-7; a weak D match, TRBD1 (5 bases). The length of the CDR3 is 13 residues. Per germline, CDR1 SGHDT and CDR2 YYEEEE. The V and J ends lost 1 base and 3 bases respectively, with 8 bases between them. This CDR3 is CASSLTGHYEQYF. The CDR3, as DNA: TGTGCCAGCAGCTTGACAGGCCACTACGAGCAGTACTTC. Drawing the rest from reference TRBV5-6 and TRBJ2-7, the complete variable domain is DAGVTQSPTHLIKTRGQQVTLRCSPKSGHDTVSWYQQALGQGPQFIFQYYEEEERQRGNFPDRFSGHQFPNYSSELNVNALLLGDSALYLCASSLTGHYEQYFGPGTRLTVT.

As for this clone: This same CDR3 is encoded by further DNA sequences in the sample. DNA of the CDR3: TGCGCCAGCAGCTTGGGGACAGGTTCCTACAATGAGCAGTTCTTC. Translation gives CASSLGTGSYNEQFF. J is TRBJ2-1 and V is TRBV5-1, with 7 bases aligning to TRBD1. There are 15 residues in the CDR3. Per the germline V gene, CDR1 is SGHRS and CDR2 is YFSETQ. J lost 1 base, V lost 0 bases, and 1 base had no gene match.

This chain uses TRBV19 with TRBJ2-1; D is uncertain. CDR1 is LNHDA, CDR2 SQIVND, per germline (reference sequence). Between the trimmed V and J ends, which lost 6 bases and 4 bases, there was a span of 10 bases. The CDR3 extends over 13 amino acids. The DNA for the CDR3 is TGTGCCAGTAGCCTGTCCGGTTACAATGAGCAGTTCTTC. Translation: CASSLSGYNEQFF.

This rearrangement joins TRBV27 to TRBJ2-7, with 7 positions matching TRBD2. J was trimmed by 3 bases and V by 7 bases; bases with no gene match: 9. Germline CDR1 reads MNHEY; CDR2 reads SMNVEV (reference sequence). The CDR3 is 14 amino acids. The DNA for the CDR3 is TGTGCCAGCAAATTTAGCGGGTCCTTCTACGAGCAGTACTTC. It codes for CASKFSGSFYEQYF.